This TCR beta chain was sequenced during a study of graft-versus-host responses after intestinal transplantation. The wider study: Among the recipients, transplants were multivisceral, liver-intestinal, or isolated intestinal. Once they had received anti-thymocyte globulin induction, all recipients took tacrolimus and steroids for approximately 3 years.

Study-level results: After transplant, early declines in HvG clones were associated with peak levels of circulating GvH clones. Detection of GvH clones occurred in recipient marrow, and some had their first appearance in ileum or blood.

Produced via immunoSEQ multiplex PCR; TCRdb's table is partial and in-frame only. The sample carries tens of thousands of clones, 80% to 90% recorded once. A note on this clone: The antigen is undetermined.

Germline V gene data show CDR1 as SGDLS and CDR2 as YYNGEE. V lost 0 bases and J 0 bases, leaving 7 bases between the germline ends. The CDR3 sequence is 15 residues long. The receptor was isolated from a human donor who was the organ donor for an intestinal transplant. The chain employs TRBV9 and TRBJ1-3; D is undetermined. The sample was unstimulated CD4+ T cells sorted from spleen or lymph node cells, taken before transplant. CDR3 nucleotides: TGTGCCAGCAGCGTAGGGTTAGACTCTGGAAACACCATATATTTT. Its protein product is CASSVGLDSGNTIYF.